Following are 3 T cell receptor beta chains from one sample sequenced in a study of blood T cells in healthy people across ages. Then a second PCR, running about 6 to 12 cycles, was carried out with a sample-barcoded 5' primer and a J-beta primer mix. MiXCR, applied by TCRdb to the 5' RACE reads, yields one record per CDR3 protein. This repertoire shows approximately 800,000 distinct CDR3 sequences, over 45% found once; its top ten account for approximately 21%. The sequenced sample consisted of blood. Receptors originate from a man in his thirties or forties in good health.

In this sample, this clonotype turned up once. This chain connects TRBV28 to TRBJ2-7, with 8 bases that match TRBD1. Germline V gene lookup returns CDR1 MDHEN and CDR2 SYDVKM. Germline trimming cut 4 bases from V and 0 bases from J; bases unmatched to any gene: 8. The CDR3 is 16 amino acids. The CDR3 nucleotides read TGTGCCAGCAGTTCCCCGGGGGACAGGAGCTCCTACGAGCAGTACTTC. Amino acid sequence: CASSSPGDRSSYEQYF.

The table lists this clonotype with a count of one. The chain employs TRBV12-3 or TRBV12-4 and TRBJ1-2, with unresolved D. V lost 1 base to trimming and J lost 4 bases, with 7 bases between them. The CDR3 runs to 13 residues. The CDR3 here is CASSLGVLYGYTF. In nucleotides, the CDR3 is TGTGCCAGCAGTTTAGGGGTCCTCTATGGCTACACCTTC.

The chain combines TRBV6-6 with TRBJ2-3; the match to TRBD2 covers 10 bases. Germline lookup yields CDR1 MNHNY and CDR2 SVGAGI (reference sequence). After removal of 4 bases from V and 6 bases from J, the junction contained 13 bases not matched to a gene. This CDR3 contains 17 residues. CDR3 in amino acids: CASSWTITSGVYDTQYF. The CDR3 DNA is TGTGCCAGCAGTTGGACAATTACTAGCGGGGTTTACGATACGCAGTATTTT.